This T cell receptor (beta chain) derives from a study of coeliac disease. Study in general: Without high-resolution HLA typing, biased TRBV7-2 usage was examined as a proof of principle.

On this clone: Its specificity is unknown.

Method: immunoSEQ multiplex PCR; TCRdb's copy keeps in-frame clones and lacks some. The table lists about 4,200 clones, nearly 70% of them singletons, with roughly 10% in the top ten. Notes on the study in general: Lower clonality than controls marked TRB and TRG repertoires from active celiac intraepithelial and lamina propria samples.

The V and J ends lost 0 bases and 1 base respectively, with 8 bases between them. The CDR3 is 15 residues long. CDR1 is SGHTA, CDR2 FQGTGA, per germline. This receptor was taken from a woman aged 18-29 years with active celiac disease. The sequencing input was intraepithelial lymphocytes from the gut. J is TRBJ2-3 and V is TRBV7-3; no definite D call. The CDR3 nucleotides read TGTGCCAGCAGCTTAACTTACCAGGGCACAGATACGCAGTATTTT. Translating gives CASSLTYQGTDTQYF.